The clone carrying this T cell receptor (beta chain) occurred once. The antigen remains undetermined. The data originate from a study of CD8 T cells in ankylosing spondylitis. Points from the study as a whole: Seven to nine highly homologous variants formed a TCR beta motif that appeared characteristic of ankylosing spondylitis blood. Matched ankylosing spondylitis synovial fluid reportedly showed significant enrichment of disease-linked clones. The authors found the disease-linked clones to be CD8+ and relatively rare in peripheral blood.

MiXCR was run by TCRdb on the 5' RACE reads, yielding one entry per CDR3 protein. The sample comprises 150,000 to 200,000 distinct CDR3 sequences, roughly 13% of which are singletons, and approximately 15% rests with the top ten. The CDR3 runs to 14 residues. Germline loops: CDR1 SGHTA, CDR2 FQGNSA. Losses at the gene ends were 5 bases for V and 4 bases for J; bases not matched to a gene: 6. The TCR comes from a male donor with ankylosing spondylitis or in good health (not recorded which). Material for sequencing was blood, either unsorted or a sorted T cell fraction (not recorded which). The V and J genes are TRBV7-2 and TRBJ2-7; 9 positions agree with TRBD1. The CDR3 nucleotides are TGTGCCAGCAGCCGGGAACAGGGGGCTTACGAGCAGTACTTC. Its protein product is CASSREQGAYEQYF.